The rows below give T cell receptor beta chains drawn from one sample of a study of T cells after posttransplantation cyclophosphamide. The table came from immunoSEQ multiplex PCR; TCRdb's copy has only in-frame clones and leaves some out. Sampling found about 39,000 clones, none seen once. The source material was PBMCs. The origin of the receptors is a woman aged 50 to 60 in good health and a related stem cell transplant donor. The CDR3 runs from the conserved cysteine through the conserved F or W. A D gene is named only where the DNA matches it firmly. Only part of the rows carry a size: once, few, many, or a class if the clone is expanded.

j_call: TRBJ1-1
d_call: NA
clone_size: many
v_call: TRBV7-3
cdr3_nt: TGTGCCAGCAGCCCCAGGGGCGCAGACACTGAAGCTTTCTTT
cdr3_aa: CASSPRGADTEAFF

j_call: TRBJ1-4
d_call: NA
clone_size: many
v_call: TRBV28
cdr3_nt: TGTGCCAGCAGTTCGATCTTTCAGGGGGAAAAACTGTTTTTT
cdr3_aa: CASSSIFQGEKLFF

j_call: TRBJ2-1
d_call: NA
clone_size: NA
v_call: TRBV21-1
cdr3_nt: TGTGCCGGCAGCCCAATGAAGTGCGTGGACAGGGGGCCTCGGGGCTCCTACAATGAGCAGTTCTTC
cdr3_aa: CAGSPMKCVDRGPRGSYNEQFF

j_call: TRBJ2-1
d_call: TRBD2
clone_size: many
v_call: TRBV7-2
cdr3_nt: TGTGCCAGCGGTAAACTAGCGGGGGTGTCAAATGAGCAGTTCTTC
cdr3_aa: CASGKLAGVSNEQFF

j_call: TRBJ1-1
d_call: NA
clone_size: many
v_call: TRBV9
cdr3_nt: TGTGCCAGCAGCGTAGACCCCCTCGGGGAGGGCACTGAAGCTTTCTTT
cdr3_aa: CASSVDPLGEGTEAFF

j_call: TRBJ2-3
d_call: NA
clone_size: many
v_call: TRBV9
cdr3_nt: TGTGCCAGCAGCGTAGGGGCGGGGACCACAGATACGCAGTATTTT
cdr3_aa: CASSVGAGTTDTQYF

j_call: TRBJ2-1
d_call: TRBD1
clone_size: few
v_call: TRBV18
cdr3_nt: TGTGCCAGCTCACCACCGAGTCAGACAGGGGTCAATGAGCAGTTCTTC
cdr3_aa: CASSPPSQTGVNEQFF

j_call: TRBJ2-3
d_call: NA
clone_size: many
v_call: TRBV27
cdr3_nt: TGTGCCAGCAGTTTAGCTCTCCGGGAAGATACGCAGTATTTT
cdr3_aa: CASSLALREDTQYF

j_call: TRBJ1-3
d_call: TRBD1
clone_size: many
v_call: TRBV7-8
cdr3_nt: TGTGCCAGCAGCTTCCTCCCCCCGGGACAGTGGAGAAACACCATATATTTT
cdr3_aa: CASSFLPPGQWRNTIYF

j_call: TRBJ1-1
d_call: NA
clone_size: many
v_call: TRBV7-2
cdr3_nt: TGTGCCAGCAGCTCACAGTCGAACACTGAAGCTTTCTTT
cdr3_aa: CASSSQSNTEAFF

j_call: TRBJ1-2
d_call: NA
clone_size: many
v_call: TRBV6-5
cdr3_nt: TGTGCCAGCAGCCTGACAGTAGGGTATGGCTACACCTTC
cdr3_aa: CASSLTVGYGYTF

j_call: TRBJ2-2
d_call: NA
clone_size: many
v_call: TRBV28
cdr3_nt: TGTGCCAGCAGTTACTACTCCACCGGGGAGCTGTTTTTT
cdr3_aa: CASSYYSTGELFF

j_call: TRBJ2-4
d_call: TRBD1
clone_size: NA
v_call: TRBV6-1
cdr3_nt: TGTGTCAGCAGCCTAGGTTCGGGACAGTCGAACATTCAGTACTTC
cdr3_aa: CVSSLGSGQSNIQYF

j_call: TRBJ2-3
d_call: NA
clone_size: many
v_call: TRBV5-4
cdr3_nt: TGTGCCAGCAGCCGGAGGGGTGAAGATACGCAGTATTTT
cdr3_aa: CASSRRGEDTQYF

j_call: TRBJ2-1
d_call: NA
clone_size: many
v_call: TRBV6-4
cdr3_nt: TGTGCCAGCAGTGAACGGGGGTCCTTCGGAAATGAGCAGTTCTTC
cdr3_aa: CASSERGSFGNEQFF

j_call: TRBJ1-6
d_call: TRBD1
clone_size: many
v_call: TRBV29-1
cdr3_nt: TGCAGCGTTTTAGCGACCGACAGGGAGGATTCACCCCTCCACTTT
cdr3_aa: CSVLATDREDSPLHF

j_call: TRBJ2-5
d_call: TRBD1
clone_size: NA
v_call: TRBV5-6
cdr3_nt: TGTGCCAGCAGCTTGGCCGGGACAGGGGGAGAGACCCAGTACTTC
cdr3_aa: CASSLAGTGGETQYF

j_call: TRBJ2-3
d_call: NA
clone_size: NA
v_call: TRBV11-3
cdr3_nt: TGTGCCAGCAGCACGCGGACAGCCACACGCACAGATACGCAGTATTTT
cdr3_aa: CASSTRTATRTDTQYF

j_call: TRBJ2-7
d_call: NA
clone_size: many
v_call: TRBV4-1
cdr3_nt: TGCGCCAGCTCCGAGGACAGAAACTACGAGCAGTACTTC
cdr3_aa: CASSEDRNYEQYF

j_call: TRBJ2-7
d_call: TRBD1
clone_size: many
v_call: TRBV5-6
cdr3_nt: TGTGCCAGCAGCCTCGCCGGGACAGGGAGGGCTTGGGAGCAGTACTTC
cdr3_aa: CASSLAGTGRAWEQYF

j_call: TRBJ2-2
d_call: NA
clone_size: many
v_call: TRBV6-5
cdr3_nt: TGTGCCAGCAGTCCGGGACAATCGAACACCGGGGAGCTGTTTTTT
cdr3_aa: CASSPGQSNTGELFF

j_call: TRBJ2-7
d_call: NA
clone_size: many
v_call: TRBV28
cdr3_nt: TGTGCCAGCAGTTCCGGTGGAGGGTTAGGCTCCTACGAGCAGTACTTC
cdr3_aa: CASSSGGGLGSYEQYF

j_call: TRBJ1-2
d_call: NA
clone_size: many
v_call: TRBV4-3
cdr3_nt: TGCGCCAGCAGCCAACCCGGACTTTGGGGTTATGGCTACACCTTC
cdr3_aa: CASSQPGLWGYGYTF

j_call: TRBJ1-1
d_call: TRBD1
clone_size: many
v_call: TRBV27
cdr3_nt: TGTGCCAGCAGTTTCCAGGGGGCAGGCACTGAAGCTTTCTTT
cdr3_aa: CASSFQGAGTEAFF

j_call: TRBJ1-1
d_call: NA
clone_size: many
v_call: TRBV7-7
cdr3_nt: TGTGCCAGCAGCCCAGCCACTATGTGGACTGAAGCTTTCTTT
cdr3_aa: CASSPATMWTEAFF

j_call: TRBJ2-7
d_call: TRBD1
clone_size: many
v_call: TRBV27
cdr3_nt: TGTGCCAGCAGTTTGTTTTGGGACAGCTCCTACGAGCAGTACTTC
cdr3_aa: CASSLFWDSSYEQYF

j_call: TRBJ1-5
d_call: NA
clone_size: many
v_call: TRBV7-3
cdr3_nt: TGTGCCAGCAGCTTAGAGCCCCGGCAGCCCCAGCATTTT
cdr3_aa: CASSLEPRQPQHF

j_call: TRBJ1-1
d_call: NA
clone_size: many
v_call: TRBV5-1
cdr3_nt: TGCGCCAGCAGCTTGGGGGGCAGTTTCTACAACACTGAAGCTTTCTTT
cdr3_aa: CASSLGGSFYNTEAFF

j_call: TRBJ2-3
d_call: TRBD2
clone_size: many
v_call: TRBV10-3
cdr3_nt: TGTGCCATCAGTGATCCCGTACTAGCGGGGGATACGCAGTATTTT
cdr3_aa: CAISDPVLAGDTQYF

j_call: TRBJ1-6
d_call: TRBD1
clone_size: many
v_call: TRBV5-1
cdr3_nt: TGCGCCAGCAGCTCAGGACAGGGGGCGCTGAGGTCACCCCTCCACTTT
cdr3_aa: CASSSGQGALRSPLHF

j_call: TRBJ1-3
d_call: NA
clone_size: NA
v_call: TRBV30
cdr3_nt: TGTGCCTGGAGTAGGGGCTCCGCTGGAAACACCATATATTTT
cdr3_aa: CAWSRGSAGNTIYF

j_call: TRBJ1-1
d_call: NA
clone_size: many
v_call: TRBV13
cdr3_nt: TGTGCCAGCAGCTCACCGGGTCTGAACACTGAAGCTTTCTTT
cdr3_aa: CASSSPGLNTEAFF

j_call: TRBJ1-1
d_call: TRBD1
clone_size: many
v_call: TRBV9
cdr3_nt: TGTGCCAGCAGCGAACGGACAGGGGACACTGAAGCTTTCTTT
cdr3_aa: CASSERTGDTEAFF

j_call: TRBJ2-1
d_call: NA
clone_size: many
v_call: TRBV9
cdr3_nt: TGTGCCAGCAGCGTAGAACGGGTAGTATCCTACAATGAGCAGTTCTTC
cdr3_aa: CASSVERVVSYNEQFF

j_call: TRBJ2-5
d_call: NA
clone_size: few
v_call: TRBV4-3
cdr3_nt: TGCGCCAGCAGCGCCCGACGGGAAGAGACCCAGTACTTC
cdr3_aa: CASSARREETQYF

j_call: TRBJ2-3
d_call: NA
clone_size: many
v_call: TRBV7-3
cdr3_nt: TGTGCCAGCAGCCCCCGTTGGGGAGCTGATACGCAGTATTTT
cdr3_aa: CASSPRWGADTQYF

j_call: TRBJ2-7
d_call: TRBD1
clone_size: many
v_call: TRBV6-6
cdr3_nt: TGTGCCAGCAGGAAGGGGACAGGATTGCCCCACGAGCAGTACTTC
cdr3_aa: CASRKGTGLPHEQYF

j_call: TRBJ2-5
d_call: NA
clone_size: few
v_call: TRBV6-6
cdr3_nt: TGTGCCAGCAGGGGAGCGACCCCGATCGCGACCCAGTACTTC
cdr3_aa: CASRGATPIATQYF

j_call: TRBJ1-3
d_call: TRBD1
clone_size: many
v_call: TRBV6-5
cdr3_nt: TGTGCCAGCAGTCCGGACAGGGCCCCTGGAAACACCATATATTTT
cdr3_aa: CASSPDRAPGNTIYF

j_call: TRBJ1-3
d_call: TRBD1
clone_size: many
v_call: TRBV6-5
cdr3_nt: TGTGCCAGCAGTTACCAGGGGGCTTATGGAAACACCATATATTTT
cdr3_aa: CASSYQGAYGNTIYF